The 18 T cell receptor beta chains presented below share a single source sample, sequenced in a study of cytomegalovirus exposure and HLA in healthy donors. The primer mix had 60 Vbeta and 13 Jbeta primers. Profiled with immunoSEQ multiplex PCR; TCRdb holds only in-frame clones, not every one. This repertoire shows some 190,000 clones, around 80% found once; its top ten account for 1.5% to 2%. Sequencing used PBMCs. These receptor sequences come from a man aged 18 to 30 in good health and CMV-seronegative.

V is TRBV9 and J is TRBJ1-4, with D tentatively TRBD1 (5 bases). Germline V gene sequence: CDR1 SGDLS, CDR2 YYNGEE. Between the trimmed V and J ends, which lost 0 bases and 8 bases, there was a span of 17 bases. The CDR3 extends over 16 amino acids. The CDR3 here is CASSVVAEGPREKLFF. In nucleotides, the CDR3 is TGTGCCAGCAGCGTAGTGGCGGAGGGGCCCCGGGAAAAACTGTTTTTT.

The chain joins TRBV30 to TRBJ2-7; 9 positions match TRBD1. Germline V gene lookup returns CDR1 GTSNPN and CDR2 SVGIG (reference sequence). V gave up 6 bases and J gave up 2 bases; unmatched junction bases: 5. The CDR3 is 13 amino acids. The CDR3 reads CACPGTGTYEQYF. Written as DNA, the CDR3 is TGTGCCTGCCCCGGGACAGGGACCTACGAGCAGTACTTC.

This sequence joins TRBV19 and TRBJ1-2; 8 nucleotides match TRBD1. This CDR3 has 15 amino acids. CDR1 is LNHDA and CDR2 is SQIVND in the germline V gene (reference sequence). Trimming cost V 5 bases and J 5 bases; bases outside gene matches: 10. In DNA form, the CDR3 reads TGTGCCAGTAGTGCGCAGGGGGCGGATGGTTATGGCTACACCTTC. It is translated as CASSAQGADGYGYTF.

The chain carries TRBV7-9 and TRBJ1-1; TRBD1 aligns across 7 bases. The CDR3 length is 13 residues. Germline values: CDR1 SEHNR, CDR2 FQNEAQ (reference sequence). The trim removed 5 bases at V and 3 bases at J, leaving 3 bases unmatched. The CDR3 protein is CASSRQGYTEAFF. Written as DNA, the CDR3 is TGTGCCAGCAGCCGACAGGGATACACTGAAGCTTTCTTT. The variable domain in full, completed from reference TRBV7-9 and TRBJ1-1, reads DTGVSQNPRHKITKRGQNVTFRCDPISEHNRLYWYRQTLGQGPEFLTYFQNEAQLEKSRLLSDRFSAERPKGSFSTLEIQRTEQGDSAMYLCASSRQGYTEAFFGQGTRLTVV.

The chain recombines TRBV12-5 with TRBJ1-4, with 9 bases matching TRBD1. Looked up from germline, CDR1 is LGHNT and CDR2 is FRNRAP. This CDR3 is 14 amino acids long. After removal of 1 base from V and 8 bases from J, the junction contained 2 bases not matched to a gene. CDR3 DNA sequence: TGTGCTAGTGGTTTGGGACAGGGGGACGAAAAACTGTTTTTT. Its translation is CASGLGQGDEKLFF.

The chain recombines TRBV25-1 with TRBJ2-5; TRBD2 matches at 15 bases. Germline-derived CDR1 and CDR2 are MGHDK and SYGVNS. Unmatched junction bases numbered 6, after V lost 6 bases and J lost 4 bases. This CDR3 region has 16 residues. In nucleotides, the CDR3 is TGTGCCAGCAGGGGGACTAGCGGGAGGCAGGTAGAGACCCAGTACTTC. This sequence encodes CASRGTSGRQVETQYF.

The V and J genes are TRBV19 and TRBJ2-7; 12 nucleotides match TRBD2. After removal of 3 bases from V and 0 bases from J, the junction contained 12 bases not matched to a gene. CDR3 length: 19 amino acids. The germline V gene encodes CDR1 LNHDA and CDR2 SQIVND (reference sequence). The CDR3 protein is CASSIWSGTSGFFSYEQYF. In DNA form, the CDR3 reads TGTGCCAGTAGTATTTGGTCGGGGACTAGCGGGTTTTTCTCCTACGAGCAGTACTTC.

V gene TRBV9 combines with J gene TRBJ1-1, with 8 bases that match TRBD1. V shed 3 bases, J shed 7 bases, and the junction held 5 bases outside the gene matches. Looked up from germline, CDR1 is SGDLS and CDR2 is YYNGEE. CDR3 size: 13 residues. The CDR3 nucleotides read TGTGCCAGCAGCGGTGGACAGGGTAGTGAAGCTTTCTTT. Translation: CASSGGQGSEAFF. Supplemented by reference TRBV9 and TRBJ1-1, the full variable domain reads DSGVTQTPKHLITATGQRVTLRCSPRSGDLSVYWYQQSLDQGLQFLIQYYNGEERAKGNILERFSAQQFPDLHSELNLSSLELGDSALYFCASSGGQGSEAFFGQGTRLTVV.

This chain uses TRBV2 with TRBJ2-7; TRBD1 matches 12 bases. Losses at the gene ends were 5 bases for V and 5 bases for J; bases not matched to a gene: 7. The germline V gene has CDR1 SNHLY and CDR2 FYNNEI. The CDR3 extends over 15 amino acids. The CDR3 here is CASSRTGTGGNEQYF. The CDR3 coding sequence is TGTGCCAGCAGTCGTACCGGGACAGGGGGCAACGAGCAGTACTTC.

The chain has TRBV4-2 and TRBJ2-7, with TRBD1 matching 7 bases. The CDR3 is 15 residues long. The germline gives CDR1 LGHNA, CDR2 YNFKEQ. V lost 2 bases and J lost 0; bases outside the gene matches: 4. This CDR3 is CASSQTGTASYEQYF. CDR3 sequence (DNA): TGTGCCAGCAGCCAAACCGGGACAGCCTCCTACGAGCAGTACTTC.

J is TRBJ2-7 and V is TRBV9; 13 bases are shared with TRBD2. Germline-derived CDR1 and CDR2 are SGDLS and YYNGEE. The CDR3 length is 16 residues. The V segment lost 3 bases and the J segment 4 bases; nucleotides outside the gene matches: 7. CDR3 nucleotide sequence: TGTGCCAGCAGCGCCGGACTAGCGGGGGATCGGTACGAGCAGTACTTC. Its translation: CASSAGLAGDRYEQYF.

The chain employs TRBV7-9 and TRBJ2-7; D ambiguous. The length of the CDR3 is 11 residues. The V end was cut by 6 bases, the J end by 9 bases, with 12 bases between. Germline V lookup: CDR1 SEHNR, CDR2 FQNEAQ (reference sequence). The CDR3: CASSNSGAQYF. The DNA for the CDR3 is TGTGCCAGCAGTAACTCTGGAGCGCAGTACTTC.

The chain joins TRBV9 to TRBJ2-5, with 8 bases matching TRBD1. The CDR3 sequence is 16 residues long. V shed 6 bases and J 5 bases; nucleotides not matched to a gene: 15. Germline loops: CDR1 SGDLS, CDR2 YYNGEE. CDR3 sequence reads: CASTPTGTGPRETQYF. DNA for the CDR3: TGTGCCAGCACCCCTACCGGGACAGGACCGCGGGAGACCCAGTACTTC.

The chain couples TRBV2 to TRBJ2-3, with TRBD1 matching 8 bases. The CDR3 covers 18 residues. The germline gives CDR1 SNHLY, CDR2 FYNNEI. V was pared by 4 bases and J by 2 bases, with 14 bases of the junction left unmatched. CDR3 sequence reads: CASSARRGGQGDTDTQYF. Written as DNA, the CDR3 is TGTGCCAGCAGTGCGAGACGCGGAGGACAGGGTGACACAGATACGCAGTATTTT.

The V gene is TRBV5-1, the J gene TRBJ2-2, with D tentatively TRBD1 (5 bases). Germline V gene sequence: CDR1 SGHRS, CDR2 YFSETQ. CDR3 size: 15 residues. Trimming took 3 bases from V and 5 from J, leaving 14 bases between them. The CDR3 here is CASSSPREFTGELFF. DNA for the CDR3: TGCGCCAGCAGCTCCCCCAGGGAATTTACCGGGGAGCTGTTTTTT.

The chain couples TRBV28 to TRBJ2-3, with D unresolved. The CDR3 is made up of 14 amino acids. Trimming took 6 bases from V and 0 from J, leaving 10 bases between them. Germline CDR1 and CDR2: MDHEN and SYDVKM. The CDR3 protein is CASRTEASTDTQYF. The CDR3 bases are TGTGCCAGCAGAACCGAGGCGAGCACAGATACGCAGTATTTT. Together with reference TRBV28 and TRBJ2-3, the CDR3 gives the full variable domain: DVKVTQSSRYLVKRTGEKVFLECVQDMDHENMFWYRQDPGLGLRLIYFSYDVKMKEKGDIPEGYSVSREKKERFSLILESASTNQTSMYLCASRTEASTDTQYFGPGTRLTVL.

This clone was picked up one time. The chain has TRBV5-4 and TRBJ2-5; no clear D gene. This CDR3 has 12 amino acids. V lost 4 bases and J 1 base, leaving 5 bases between the germline ends. Germline CDR1 and CDR2: SGHNT and YYREEE (reference sequence). This CDR3 is CASSRAQETQYF. The CDR3 bases are TGTGCCAGCAGCCGCGCCCAAGAGACCCAGTACTTC.

This chain joins TRBV11-2 and TRBJ2-5, with D maybe TRBD2 (5 bases). This CDR3 comprises 13 residues. V shed 3 bases and J shed 0 bases, with 5 bases lying between them. The germline V gene has CDR1 SGHAT and CDR2 FQNNGV. The DNA for the CDR3 is TGTGCCAGCAGCTTCGGGAACCAAGAGACCCAGTACTTC. The encoded protein is CASSFGNQETQYF.